Shown below are 5 T cell receptor beta chains from a single sample sequenced in a study of blood T cell repertoires in COVID-19. The repertoire was sequenced with immunoSEQ multiplex PCR; TCRdb's copy has only in-frame clones and lacks some. The sample has around 270,000 clones, more than 90% seen once. The sample was peripheral blood. The source of these receptors is a person aged 18-29 years with COVID-19, enrolled during active disease.

CDR3 residues: CASSGLAQTGELFF. CDR3 sequence (DNA): TGTGCCAGCAGTGGCCTAGCGCAAACCGGGGAGCTGTTTTTT. The V and J genes are TRBV2 and TRBJ2-2, with a tentative D call TRBD2 (6 bases). This CDR3 region has 14 residues. Germline V gives CDR1 SNHLY, CDR2 FYNNEI. V lost 4 bases and J 5 bases, leaving 11 bases between the germline ends.

This clone was found once. J is TRBJ1-1 and V is TRBV28; D is unclear. The V gene's germline CDR1 is MDHEN and CDR2 SYDVKM. The CDR3 runs to 13 residues. V lost 8 bases and J lost 4, with 14 bases in between. The CDR3 coding sequence is TGTGCCAGCGTTTCCCCCGGTGGCACTGAAGCTTTCTTT. Translated: CASVSPGGTEAFF.

The V and J genes are TRBV25-1 and TRBJ2-5, with 11 positions matching TRBD1. Losses at the gene ends were 4 bases for V and 4 bases for J; bases not matched to a gene: 8. CDR1 MGHDK and CDR2 SYGVNS come from the germline V gene. The CDR3 has 16 amino acids. CDR3: CASSVGGTGGTETQYF. The CDR3 region has the DNA TGTGCCAGCAGTGTGGGCGGGACAGGGGGAACAGAGACCCAGTACTTC. Supplemented by reference TRBV25-1 and TRBJ2-5, the full variable domain reads EADIYQTPRYLVIGTGKKITLECSQTMGHDKMYWYQQDPGMELHLIHYSYGVNSTEKGDLSSESTVSRIRTEHFPLTLESARPSHTSQYLCASSVGGTGGTETQYFGPGTRLLVL.

A single count supports this clone. This chain uses TRBV15 with TRBJ2-7, with 12 bases fitting TRBD2. The CDR3 has 16 residues. Germline trimming cut 1 base from V and 7 bases from J; bases unmatched to any gene: 8. The germline gives CDR1 LNHNV, CDR2 YYDKDF (reference sequence). CDR3 in amino acids: CATSRARTSGKEEQYF. CDR3 DNA: TGTGCCACCAGCAGAGCGCGGACTAGCGGGAAGGAGGAGCAGTACTTC.

The CDR3 region is CASSETRTAYEQYF. CDR3 DNA: TGTGCCAGCAGTGAAACGCGGACAGCTTACGAGCAGTACTTC. V gene TRBV6-1 combines with J gene TRBJ2-7, with a weak D call TRBD1 (6 bases). The germline V and J ends were trimmed by 2 bases and 4 bases, with 12 bases remaining between them. In germline, CDR1 is MNHNS, CDR2 SASEGT. The CDR3 loop spans 14 amino acids.